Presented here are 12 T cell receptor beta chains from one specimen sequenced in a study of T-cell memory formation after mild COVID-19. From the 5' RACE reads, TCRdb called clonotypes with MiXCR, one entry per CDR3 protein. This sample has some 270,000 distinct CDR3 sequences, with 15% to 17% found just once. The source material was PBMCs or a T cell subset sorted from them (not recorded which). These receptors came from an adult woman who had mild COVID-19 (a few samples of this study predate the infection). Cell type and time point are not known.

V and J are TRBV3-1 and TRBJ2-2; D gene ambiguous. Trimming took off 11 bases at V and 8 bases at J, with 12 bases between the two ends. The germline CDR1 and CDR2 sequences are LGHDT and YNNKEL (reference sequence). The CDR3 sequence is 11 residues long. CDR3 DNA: TGTGCCGCCCGCTCCTCTGGGGAGCTGTTTTTT. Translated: CAARSSGELFF.

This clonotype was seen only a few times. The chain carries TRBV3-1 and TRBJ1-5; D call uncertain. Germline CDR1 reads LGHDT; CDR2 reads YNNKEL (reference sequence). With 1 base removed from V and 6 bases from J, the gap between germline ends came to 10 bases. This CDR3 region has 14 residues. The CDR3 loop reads CASSQVGGRQPQHF. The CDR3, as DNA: TGTGCCAGCAGCCAAGTGGGAGGGCGTCAGCCCCAGCATTTT.

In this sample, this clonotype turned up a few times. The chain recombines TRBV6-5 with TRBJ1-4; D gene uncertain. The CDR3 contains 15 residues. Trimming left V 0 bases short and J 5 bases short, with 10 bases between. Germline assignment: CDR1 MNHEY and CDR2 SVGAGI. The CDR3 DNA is TGTGCCAGCAGTTACTCTGGGCCACGGAATGAAAAACTGTTTTTT. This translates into CASSYSGPRNEKLFF.

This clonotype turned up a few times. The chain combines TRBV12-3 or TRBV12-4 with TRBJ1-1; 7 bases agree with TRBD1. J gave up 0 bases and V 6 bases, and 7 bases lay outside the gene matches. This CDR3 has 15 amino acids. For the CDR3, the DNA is TGTGCCAGCAGCCCCCGGACAGGATTGAACACTGAAGCTTTCTTT. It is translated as CASSPRTGLNTEAFF.

CDR3 DNA: TGTGCCAGCAGCTTGATCTCCGGGACAGTGAATTCACCCCTCCACTTT. Translation gives CASSLISGTVNSPLHF. The chain is built from TRBV7-9 and TRBJ1-6; 7 bases are shared with TRBD1. This CDR3 has 16 residues. Germline V gene lookup returns CDR1 SEHNR and CDR2 FQNEAQ (reference sequence). V lost 3 bases and J lost 7; bases outside the gene matches: 9. The full variable domain, its missing parts supplied by reference TRBV7-9 and TRBJ1-6, is DTGVSQNPRHKITKRGQNVTFRCDPISEHNRLYWYRQTLGQGPEFLTYFQNEAQLEKSRLLSDRFSAERPKGSFSTLEIQRTEQGDSAMYLCASSLISGTVNSPLHFGNGTRLTVT.

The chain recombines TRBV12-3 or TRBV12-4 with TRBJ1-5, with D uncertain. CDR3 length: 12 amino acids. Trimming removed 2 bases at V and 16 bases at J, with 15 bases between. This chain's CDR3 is CASSLPPDHIHF. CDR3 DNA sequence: TGTGCCAGCAGTTTACCCCCGGATCATATTCATTTT.

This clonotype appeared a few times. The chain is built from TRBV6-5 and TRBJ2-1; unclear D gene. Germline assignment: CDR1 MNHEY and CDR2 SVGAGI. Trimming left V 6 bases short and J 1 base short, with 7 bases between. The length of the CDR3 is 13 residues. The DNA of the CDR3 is TGTGCCAGCAGCCGACCGTCCTACAATGAGCAGTTCTTC. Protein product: CASSRPSYNEQFF.

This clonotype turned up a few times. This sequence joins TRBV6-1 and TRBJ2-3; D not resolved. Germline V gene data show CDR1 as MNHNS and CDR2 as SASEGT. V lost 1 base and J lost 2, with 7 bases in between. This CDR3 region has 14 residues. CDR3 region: CASSEDPYTDTQYF. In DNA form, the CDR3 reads TGTGCCAGCAGTGAAGACCCCTACACAGATACGCAGTATTTT.

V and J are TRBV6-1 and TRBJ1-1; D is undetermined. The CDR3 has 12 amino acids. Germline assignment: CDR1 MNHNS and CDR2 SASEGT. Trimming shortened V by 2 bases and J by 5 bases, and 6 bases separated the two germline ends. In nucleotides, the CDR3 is TGTGCCAGCAGTGAATTAGGGACTGAAGCTTTCTTT. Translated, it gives CASSELGTEAFF.

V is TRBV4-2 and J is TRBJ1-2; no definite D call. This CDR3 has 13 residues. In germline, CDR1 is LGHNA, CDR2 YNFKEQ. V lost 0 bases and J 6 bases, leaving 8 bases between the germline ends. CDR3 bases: TGTGCCAGCAGCCAAGATATAGGGAATGGCTACACCTTC. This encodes CASSQDIGNGYTF.

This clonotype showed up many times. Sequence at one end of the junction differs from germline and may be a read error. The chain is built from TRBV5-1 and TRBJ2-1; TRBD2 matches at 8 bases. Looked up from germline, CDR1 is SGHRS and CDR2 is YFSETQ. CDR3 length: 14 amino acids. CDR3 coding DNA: TGTGCCAGCAGCCTTAGCGGGACTTACAATGAGCAGTTCTTC. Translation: CASSLSGTYNEQFF.

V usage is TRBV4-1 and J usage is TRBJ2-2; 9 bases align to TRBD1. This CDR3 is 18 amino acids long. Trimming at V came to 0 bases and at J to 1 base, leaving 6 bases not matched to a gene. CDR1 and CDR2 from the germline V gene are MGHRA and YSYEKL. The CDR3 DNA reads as TGCGCCAGCAGCCAAGAGTCTACGGGACAGGGGAACACCGGGGAGCTGTTTTTT. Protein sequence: CASSQESTGQGNTGELFF.